A selection of T cell receptor beta chains follows, all from one sample in a study of T cell changes during pregnancy in multiple sclerosis. Clones were read by immunoSEQ multiplex PCR, and TCRdb kept only the in-frame ones, dropping some. The data show 50,000 to 65,000 clones, approximately 93% seen once. This sample comprised CD8+ T cells from peripheral blood mononuclear cells, obtained in the second trimester of pregnancy. The receptors were sampled from a female donor with multiple sclerosis, enrolled in a pregnancy study. CDR3s leave out the opening cysteine and the closing phenylalanine or tryptophan. D genes are given only for firm matches.

d_call v_call cdr3_aa
NA TRBV12-5 ASGLRGEQF
NA TRBV6-5 ASSSGMAYEQY
NA TRBV4-1 ASSQWHPNTEAF
TRBD2 TRBV7-9 ASSSNVAGGRSDTQY
TRBD1 TRBV19 ASRTGNTEAF
TRBD1 TRBV23-1 ASSQVGTGGGLDSNQPQH
TRBD2 TRBV19 ASSLPGSGAYNEQF
NA TRBV14 ASSQAGVRYEQY
NA TRBV15 ATSREGGGEEQY
TRBD1 TRBV27 ASGYDRGLTEAF
NA TRBV10-1 ASSDQGIHEQY
NA TRBV4-1 ASSQDGGSSTEAF
TRBD1 TRBV4-1 ASSQDGTAGQAHYGYT
NA TRBV27 ASRSNSQGPEAF
NA TRBV5-4 ASSLAPREQY
TRBD2 TRBV30 AWSERGPYNEQF
TRBD1 TRBV9 ASSPHQGATGTEAF
TRBD2 TRBV27 ASSRGSSYEQY
TRBD2 TRBV9 ASSVATSGSYEQF
TRBD1 TRBV9 ASSGYRDRGVYEQY
TRBD2 TRBV28 ASSSRGRAFNEQY
TRBD2 TRBV7-6 ASSGLAAPSYEQY
TRBD1 TRBV27 ASSYTGGTEAF
NA TRBV27 ASSLLGNTGELF
NA TRBV12-5 ASGLGLALTSGANVLT
TRBD1 TRBV6-1 ASSDQGDLSGNTIY
TRBD1 TRBV28 ASSFVGQGENTEAF
NA TRBV14 ASSQDYSRETQY
TRBD1 TRBV29-1 SVGGQGVGYT
NA TRBV15 ATSRGDEATGQETQY
TRBD1 TRBV27 ASSRQGGTEAF
TRBD1 TRBV5-1 ASSLARRQGWGYT
NA TRBV27 ASSSFETGVRIHNYT
NA TRBV9 ASSVIERLSSYNEQF
NA TRBV19 ASSDGTITEAF
TRBD1 TRBV4-3 ASSQQYRGFNEKLF